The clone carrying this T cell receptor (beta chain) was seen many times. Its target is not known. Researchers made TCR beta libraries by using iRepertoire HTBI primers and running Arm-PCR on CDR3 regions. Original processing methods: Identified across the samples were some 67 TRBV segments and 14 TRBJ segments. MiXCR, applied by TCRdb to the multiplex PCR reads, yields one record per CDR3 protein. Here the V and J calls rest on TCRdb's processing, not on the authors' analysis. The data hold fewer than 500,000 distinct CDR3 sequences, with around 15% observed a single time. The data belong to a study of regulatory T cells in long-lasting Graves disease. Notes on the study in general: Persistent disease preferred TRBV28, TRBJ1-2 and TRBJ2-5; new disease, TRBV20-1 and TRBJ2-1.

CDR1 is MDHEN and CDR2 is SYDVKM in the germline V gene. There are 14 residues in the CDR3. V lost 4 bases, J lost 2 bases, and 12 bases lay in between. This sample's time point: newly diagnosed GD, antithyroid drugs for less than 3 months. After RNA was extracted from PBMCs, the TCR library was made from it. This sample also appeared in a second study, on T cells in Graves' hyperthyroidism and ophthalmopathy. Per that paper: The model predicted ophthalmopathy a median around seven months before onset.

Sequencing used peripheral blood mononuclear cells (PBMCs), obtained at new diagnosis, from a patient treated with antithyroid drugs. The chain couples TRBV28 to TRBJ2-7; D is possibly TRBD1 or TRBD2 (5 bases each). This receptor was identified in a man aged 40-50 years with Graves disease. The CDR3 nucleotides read TGTGCCAGCAGTTCCCCTGGGACGGCCTACGAGCAGTACTTC. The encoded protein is CASSSPGTAYEQYF.